Listed here are 5 T cell receptor beta chains from one sample, sequenced in a study of OX40 agonist ivuxolimab in advanced cancers. Produced via immunoSEQ multiplex PCR; TCRdb's table is partial and in-frame only. Of around 15,000 clones listed, 60% to 85% are singletons. The sequencing used CD4+ or CD8+ T cells sorted from blood, collected in a trial of the OX40 agonist ivuxolimab. These receptors all stem from an adult with an advanced solid tumor such as melanoma, head and neck, liver or kidney cancer.

Worth noting for this clone: An end of the junction does not agree with germline; a read error may underlie this. V is TRBV6-5 and J is TRBJ2-7; a weak D match, TRBD2 (7 bases). CDR1 is MNHEY and CDR2 is SVGAGI in the germline V gene. The CDR3 covers 13 residues. CDR3 nucleotides: TGTGCCAGCAGTGAGGGGGGCGGGGGCGAGCAGCACTTC. This translates into CASSEGGGGEQHF.

The chain employs TRBV6-5 and TRBJ2-3; D remains unclear. Germline assignment: CDR1 MNHEY and CDR2 SVGAGI. The CDR3 is 10 amino acids. The V end lost 8 bases, the J end lost 4 bases, and 4 bases lay between the germline ends. CDR3 sequence reads: CASGPDTQYF. In nucleotides, the CDR3 is TGTGCCAGCGGACCAGATACGCAGTATTTT.

The V and J genes are TRBV5-8 and TRBJ1-1; D not resolved. The CDR3 consists of 14 residues. The germline V gene encodes CDR1 SGHTS and CDR2 YDEGEE. V was clipped by 0 bases and J by 5 bases, with 11 bases between them. The CDR3 region is CASSLGVESTEAFF. CDR3 coding DNA: TGTGCCAGCAGCTTGGGAGTGGAGAGTACTGAAGCTTTCTTT.

The CDR3 DNA sequence: TGTGCCTGGAGTGTATGGCCCAGGGGCCGATACAATGAGCAGTTCTTC. Residues: CAWSVWPRGRYNEQFF. V and J are TRBV30 and TRBJ2-1, with a possible D match to TRBD1 (6 bases). From germline, CDR1 is GTSNPN and CDR2 SVGIG (reference sequence). There are 16 residues in the CDR3. With 0 bases removed from V and 4 bases from J, the gap between germline ends came to 16 bases.

The V gene is TRBV6-1, the J gene TRBJ1-5; D call uncertain. The V end lost 2 bases, the J end lost 12 bases, and 23 bases lay between the germline ends. The germline V gene encodes CDR1 MNHNS and CDR2 SASEGT. CDR3 length: 16 residues. In DNA form, the CDR3 reads TGTGCCAGCAGTGAACCCGGACGAGGTACCCATCAGGTCCAGCATTTT. Amino acid sequence: CASSEPGRGTHQVQHF.